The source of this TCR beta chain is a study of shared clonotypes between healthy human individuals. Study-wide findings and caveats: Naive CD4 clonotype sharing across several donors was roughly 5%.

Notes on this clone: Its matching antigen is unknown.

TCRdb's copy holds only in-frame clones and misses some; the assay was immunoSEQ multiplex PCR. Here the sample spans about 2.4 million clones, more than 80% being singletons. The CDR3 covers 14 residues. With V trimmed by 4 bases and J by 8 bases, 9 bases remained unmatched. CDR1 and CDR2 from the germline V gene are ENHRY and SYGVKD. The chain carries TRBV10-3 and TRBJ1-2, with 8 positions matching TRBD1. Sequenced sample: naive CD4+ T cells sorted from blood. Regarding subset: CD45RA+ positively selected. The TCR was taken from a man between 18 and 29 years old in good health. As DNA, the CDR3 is TGTGCCATCAGTGGGCCAGGGGGCGCCGGGGGCTACACCTTC. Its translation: CAISGPGGAGGYTF.